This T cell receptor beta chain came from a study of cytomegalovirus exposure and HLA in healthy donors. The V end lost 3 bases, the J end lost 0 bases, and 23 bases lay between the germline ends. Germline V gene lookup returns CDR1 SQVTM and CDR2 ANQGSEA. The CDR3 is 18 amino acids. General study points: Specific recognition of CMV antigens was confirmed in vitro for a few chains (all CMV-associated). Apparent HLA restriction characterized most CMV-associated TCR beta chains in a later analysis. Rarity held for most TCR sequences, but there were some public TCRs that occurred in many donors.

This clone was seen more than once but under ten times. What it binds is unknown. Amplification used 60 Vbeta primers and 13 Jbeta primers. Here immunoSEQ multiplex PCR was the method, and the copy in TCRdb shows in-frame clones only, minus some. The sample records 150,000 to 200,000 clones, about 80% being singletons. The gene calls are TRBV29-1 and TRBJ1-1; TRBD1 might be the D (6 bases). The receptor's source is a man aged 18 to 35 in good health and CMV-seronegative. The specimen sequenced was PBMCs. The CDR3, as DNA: TGCAGCGTTGAGCTGCTTACCGGGACATCTAGAATGAACACTGAAGCTTTCTTT. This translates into CSVELLTGTSRMNTEAFF.